This T cell receptor beta chain emerged from a study of tumor-infiltrating lymphocytes in localized non-small cell lung cancer. In the study overall: Some samples were collected after neoadjuvant chemotherapy; smokers, never-smokers and several histologies were included. Each patient gave resected tumor and non-adjacent uninvolved lung tissue. Study-level results: Different pieces of the same tissue were used for each assay. TCR sequencing covered a subset of patients with enough tissue.

Turning to this clone: Its antigen is unknown.

V lost 0 bases and J lost 2; bases outside the gene matches: 1. CDR3 length: 15 amino acids. Germline assignment: CDR1 LGHNA and CDR2 YSLEER. The data were produced by immunoSEQ multiplex PCR, yet TCRdb's version contains in-frame clones alone and is incomplete. The table includes around 6,500 clones, 60% to 80% detected once. The gene calls are TRBV4-3 and TRBJ2-7; 10 bases line up with TRBD1. The sequence was obtained from a human donor with non-small cell lung cancer. Sequencing was performed on uninvolved lung tissue not adjacent to the tumor. This CDR3 is CASSQEGTGAYEQYF. In DNA, the CDR3 is TGCGCCAGCAGCCAAGAAGGGACAGGGGCCTACGAGCAGTACTTC.